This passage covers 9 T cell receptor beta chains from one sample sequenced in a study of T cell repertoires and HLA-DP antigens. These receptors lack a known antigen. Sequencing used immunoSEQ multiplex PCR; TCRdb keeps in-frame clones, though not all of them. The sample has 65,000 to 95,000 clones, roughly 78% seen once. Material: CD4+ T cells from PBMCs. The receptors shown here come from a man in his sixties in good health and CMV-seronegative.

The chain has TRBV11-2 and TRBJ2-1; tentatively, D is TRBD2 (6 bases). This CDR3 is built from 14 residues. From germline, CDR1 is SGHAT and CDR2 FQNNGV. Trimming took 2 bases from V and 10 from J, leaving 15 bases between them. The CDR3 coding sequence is TGTGCCAGCAGCTTACGTGTGGGAGGTGAGGAGCAGTTCTTC. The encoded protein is CASSLRVGGEEQFF.

The CDR3 DNA reads TGTGCCAGCGCACAGGTCGGGAACACTGAAGCTTTCTTT. Encoded protein: CASAQVGNTEAFF. The J gene is TRBJ1-1, the V gene TRBV18, with D possibly TRBD1 on 5 matching bases. CDR3 length: 13 amino acids. The ends were cut back, 8 bases at V and 1 base at J, with 11 bases in the middle. Germline assignment: CDR1 KGHSH and CDR2 LQKENI.

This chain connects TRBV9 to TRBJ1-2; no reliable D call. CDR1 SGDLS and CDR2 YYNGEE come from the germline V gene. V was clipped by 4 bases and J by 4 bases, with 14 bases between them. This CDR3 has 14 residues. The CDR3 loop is CASSPDPSPYGYTF. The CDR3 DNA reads TGTGCCAGCAGCCCGGACCCCAGCCCCTATGGCTACACCTTC. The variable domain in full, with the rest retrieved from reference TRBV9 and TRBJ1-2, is DSGVTQTPKHLITATGQRVTLRCSPRSGDLSVYWYQQSLDQGLQFLIQYYNGEERAKGNILERFSAQQFPDLHSELNLSSLELGDSALYFCASSPDPSPYGYTFGSGTRLTVV.

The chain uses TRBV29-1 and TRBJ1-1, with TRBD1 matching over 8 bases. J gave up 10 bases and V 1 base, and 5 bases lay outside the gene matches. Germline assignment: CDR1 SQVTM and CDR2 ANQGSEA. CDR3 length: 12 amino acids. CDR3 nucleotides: TGCAGCGTTGAAGCAGGGGGCGGTCGAGCTTTCTTT. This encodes CSVEAGGGRAFF.

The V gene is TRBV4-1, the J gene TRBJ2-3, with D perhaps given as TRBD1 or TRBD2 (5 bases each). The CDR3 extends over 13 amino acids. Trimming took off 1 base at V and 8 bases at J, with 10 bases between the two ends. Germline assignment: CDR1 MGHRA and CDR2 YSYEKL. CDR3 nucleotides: TGCGCCAGCAGCCAAGGTGGGGCGGGTACGCAGTATTTT. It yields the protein CASSQGGAGTQYF.

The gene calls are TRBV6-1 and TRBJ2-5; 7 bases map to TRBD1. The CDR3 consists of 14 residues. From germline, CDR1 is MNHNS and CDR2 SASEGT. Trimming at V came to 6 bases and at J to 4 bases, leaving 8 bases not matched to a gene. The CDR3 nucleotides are TGTGCCAGCAGGCAGGGGGATTGGACAGAGACCCAGTACTTC. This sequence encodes CASRQGDWTETQYF.

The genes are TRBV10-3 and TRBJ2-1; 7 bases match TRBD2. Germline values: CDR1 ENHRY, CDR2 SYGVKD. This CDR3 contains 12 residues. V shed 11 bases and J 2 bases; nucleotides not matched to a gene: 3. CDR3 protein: CALGGAYNEQFF. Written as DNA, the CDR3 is TGTGCCTTGGGGGGGGCCTACAATGAGCAGTTCTTC.

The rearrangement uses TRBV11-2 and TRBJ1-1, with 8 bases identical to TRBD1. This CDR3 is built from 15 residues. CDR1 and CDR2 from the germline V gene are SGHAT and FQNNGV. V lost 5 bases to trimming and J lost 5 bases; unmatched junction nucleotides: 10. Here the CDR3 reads CASSTQGAQGTEAFF. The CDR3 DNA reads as TGTGCCAGCAGCACTCAGGGGGCCCAGGGAACTGAAGCTTTCTTT.

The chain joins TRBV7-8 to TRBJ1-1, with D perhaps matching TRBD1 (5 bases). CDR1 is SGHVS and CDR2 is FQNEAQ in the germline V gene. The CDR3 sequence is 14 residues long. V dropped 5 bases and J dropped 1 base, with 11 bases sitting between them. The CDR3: CASSRQRENTEAFF. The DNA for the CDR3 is TGTGCCAGCAGCCGACAGAGGGAGAACACTGAAGCTTTCTTT.